The 27 T cell receptor beta chains in this list originate from one sample, sequenced in a study of breast tumors, draining lymph nodes, adjacent tissues. The lymph nodes were axillary draining lymph nodes from breast cancer patients. One entry per CDR3 protein, called by TCRdb with MiXCR from the multiplex PCR reads. The profile shows approximately 190,000 distinct CDR3 sequences, approximately 30% of them singletons. The material sequenced was axillary lymph node tissue. The receptors were sampled from a female donor with breast cancer. Some clones in this sample may be carry-over from other donors' samples.

The V gene is TRBV12-3 or TRBV12-4, the J gene TRBJ1-2; 8 bases agree with TRBD1. The CDR3 sequence is 13 residues long. With 10 bases clipped from V and 7 bases from J, the junction kept 11 bases outside the gene matches. In nucleotides, the CDR3 is TGTGCCAACTCCGTCGGACAGGGAGGTGGCTACACCTTC. It is translated as CANSVGQGGGYTF.

This clonotype occurred many times. The rearrangement uses TRBV19 and TRBJ2-1; unclear D gene. The length of the CDR3 is 13 residues. Germline V CDR1 and CDR2: LNHDA, SQIVND (reference sequence). V gave up 3 bases and J gave up 6 bases, with 9 bases separating them. The CDR3 is CASSISPLNEQFF. The CDR3 DNA follows: TGTGCCAGTAGTATCTCGCCCCTCAATGAGCAGTTCTTC.

This clonotype was detected many times. The chain carries TRBV7-2 and TRBJ2-7; TRBD1 might be the D (5 bases). There are 14 residues in the CDR3. Germline V gene lookup returns CDR1 SGHTA and CDR2 FQGNSA. The V end was cut by 5 bases, the J end by 6 bases, with 17 bases between. In DNA form, the CDR3 reads TGTGCCAGCAGCCCGCAGCTGCAGGGCGGCGAGCAGTACTTC. Translating it yields CASSPQLQGGEQYF.

The rearrangement links TRBV12-3 or TRBV12-4 to TRBJ1-5; no reliable D call. Trimming took off 5 bases at V and 2 bases at J, with 7 bases between the two ends. The CDR3 totals 13 residues. CDR3 sequence: CASSTDGNQPQHF. The DNA for the CDR3 is TGTGCCAGCAGTACGGACGGCAATCAGCCCCAGCATTTT.

The sample holds many counts of this clonotype. The V call is TRBV30, the J call TRBJ1-4, with TRBD1 matching over 8 bases. CDR1 is GTSNPN and CDR2 is SVGIG in the germline V gene (reference sequence). This CDR3 has 15 amino acids. The junction had 11 bases not matched to a gene; V was cut back by 3 bases and J by 8 bases. CDR3 amino acids: CAWSPGQVRGEKLFF. CDR3 in DNA: TGTGCCTGGAGCCCGGGACAGGTTCGGGGAGAAAAACTGTTTTTT.

The chain links TRBV19 to TRBJ1-1; D gene ambiguous. From germline, CDR1 is LNHDA and CDR2 SQIVND (reference sequence). The CDR3 has 11 amino acids. The V end was cut by 7 bases, the J end by 2 bases, with 5 bases between. CDR3 sequence: CASKKNTEAFF. The CDR3 DNA reads as TGTGCCAGTAAAAAAAACACTGAAGCTTTCTTT.

This clonotype has at least ten counts. This chain links TRBV19 with TRBJ1-5; a possible D gene is TRBD1 (6 bases). The ends were cut back, 4 bases at V and 2 bases at J, with 18 bases in the middle. This CDR3 region has 17 residues. Looked up from germline, CDR1 is LNHDA and CDR2 is SQIVND (reference sequence). This CDR3 is CASSKGDRAWGNQPQHF. DNA for the CDR3: TGTGCCAGTAGTAAGGGGGACCGGGCCTGGGGCAATCAGCCCCAGCATTTT.

The V gene is TRBV7-2, the J gene TRBJ1-6; TRBD1 matches 7 bases. After removal of 3 bases from V and 9 bases from J, the junction contained 8 bases not matched to a gene. Germline CDR1 SGHTA, CDR2 FQGNSA. This CDR3 is 15 amino acids long. CDR3 in DNA: TGTGCCAGCAGCTTTACAGGGGATTCAAGTTCACCCCTCCACTTT. The encoded protein is CASSFTGDSSSPLHF.

This clonotype came up a few times. A much larger clone sits a single nucleotide away, making a read error possible. The chain couples TRBV20-1 to TRBJ2-7; 9 bases fit TRBD2. The junction had 5 bases not matched to a gene; V was cut back by 0 bases and J by 2 bases. This CDR3 comprises 15 residues. The germline gives CDR1 DFQATT, CDR2 SNEGSKA (reference sequence). The CDR3 spells CSAREPLAGPYEQYF. CDR3 sequence (DNA): TGCAGTGCTAGAGAACCCCTAGCGGGGCCCTACGAGCAGTACTTC.

The chain combines TRBV20-1 with TRBJ1-4; 9 bases are a match to TRBD1. Looked up from germline, CDR1 is DFQATT and CDR2 is SNEGSKA (reference sequence). The CDR3 runs 14 residues. Losses at the gene ends were 3 bases for V and 8 bases for J; bases not matched to a gene: 7. The CDR3 bases are TGCAGTGCTAGTCCCGGGACAGGGCTGGAAAAACTGTTTTTT. This encodes CSASPGTGLEKLFF.

CDR3 loop: CASSVGGTRGYPPPEFF. DNA for the CDR3: TGTGCCAGCAGCGTAGGGGGGACTAGGGGGTACCCACCCCCGGAGTTCTTC. The chain has TRBV9 and TRBJ2-1, with 8 nucleotides matching TRBD2. This CDR3 has 17 residues. The V gene end was trimmed by 0 bases and the J gene end by 14 bases; junction bases not matched to a gene: 19. Looked up from germline, CDR1 is SGDLS and CDR2 is YYNGEE.

The CDR3 loop is CATSRADSGSDEQFF. The CDR3 coding sequence is TGTGCCACCAGCAGAGCCGATAGCGGGTCGGATGAGCAGTTCTTC. V is TRBV15 and J is TRBJ2-1, with 7 bases lining up with TRBD2. The CDR3 totals 15 residues. Germline CDR1 reads LNHNV; CDR2 reads YYDKDF (reference sequence). Trimming cost V 1 base and J 8 bases; bases outside gene matches: 8.

This clonotype was picked up many times. The chain employs TRBV7-3 and TRBJ2-1; D could derive from TRBD1 or TRBD2 (6 bases each). The CDR3 totals 16 residues. The germline CDR1 and CDR2 sequences are SGHTA and FQGTGA. V lost 0 bases to trimming and J lost 7 bases, with 16 bases between them. Written as DNA, the CDR3 is TGTGCCAGCAGCTTAACGAGGGGGAGGTGGGGGAATGAGCAGTTCTTC. It encodes CASSLTRGRWGNEQFF.

This clonotype has ten or more counts. The V call is TRBV5-1, the J call TRBJ2-1, with D possibly being TRBD1 or TRBD2 (5 bases each). Germline values: CDR1 SGHRS, CDR2 YFSETQ. The CDR3 sequence is 14 residues long. The V end was cut by 4 bases, the J end by 9 bases, with 17 bases between. CDR3 coding DNA: TGCGCCAGCAGCAGCGGACACGCGTTCGGTGAGCAGTTCTTC. Encoded protein: CASSSGHAFGEQFF.

The chain carries TRBV5-1 and TRBJ2-7; 8 nucleotides agree with TRBD2. Germline V gene data show CDR1 as SGHRS and CDR2 as YFSETQ. This CDR3 has 16 residues. The V gene end was trimmed by 5 bases and the J gene end by 0 bases; junction bases not matched to a gene: 10. CDR3 bases: TGCGCCAGCAGTGCGATCGCCGGGACTAGCTCCTACGAGCAGTACTTC. This encodes CASSAIAGTSSYEQYF.

There are many counts of this clonotype. The chain links TRBV11-3 to TRBJ2-5; tentative D call: TRBD2 (6 bases). V lost 4 bases and J 5 bases, leaving 23 bases between the germline ends. The CDR3 is 17 residues long. Germline V gene sequence: CDR1 SGHNT, CDR2 YENEEA. The CDR3 DNA reads as TGTGCCAGCAGCTCTAGAGAGACCAGGGCGACTAGGGAGACCCAGTACTTC. It translates to CASSSRETRATRETQYF.

The rearrangement links TRBV6-5 to TRBJ2-7; 11 bases agree with TRBD1. The V and J ends lost 6 bases and 6 bases, in that order; junction bases with no gene match: 10. Germline V gives CDR1 MNHEY, CDR2 SVGAGI. The CDR3 runs to 15 residues. As DNA, the CDR3 is TGTGCCAGCAGCCAAACCAGGACAGGGGGCGGCGAGCAGTACTTC. Its translation: CASSQTRTGGGEQYF.

The chain combines TRBV3-2 with TRBJ2-5; the D call of TRBD1 is as the table states it, not checked on the DNA. TRBV3-2 represents a pseudogene. The CDR3 is made up of 16 amino acids. The CDR3 protein is CASSQESAHGGETRYF. For the CDR3, the DNA is TGCGCCAGCAGCCAAGAAAGCGCCCATGGGGGGGAGACCCGGTACTTC.

This clonotype has a handful of counts. A much larger clone lies a single base off, so this may be a read error. The chain has TRBV20-1 and TRBJ2-7; no clear D gene. The CDR3 has 13 amino acids. Germline V gene sequence: CDR1 DFQATT, CDR2 SNEGSKA (reference sequence). The CDR3 DNA is TGCAGTGCTAGGGTAAGGGCATCCTACGCGCAGTACTTC. This translates into CSARVRASYAQYF.

The genes are TRBV28 and TRBJ2-7; D ambiguous. The ends were cut back, 1 base at V and 2 bases at J, with 12 bases in the middle. This CDR3 region has 15 residues. From germline, CDR1 is MDHEN and CDR2 SYDVKM. The DNA of the CDR3 is TGTGCCAGCAGTTTATTCGGGTTGAGTCCCTACGAGCAGTACTTC. Its protein product is CASSLFGLSPYEQYF.

The chain has TRBV6-5 and TRBJ2-1; TRBD2 aligns across 8 bases. The CDR3 has 14 residues. Germline V lookup: CDR1 MNHEY, CDR2 SVGAGI. The V and J ends lost 5 bases and 2 bases, in that order; junction bases with no gene match: 2. The CDR3 DNA sequence: TGTGCCAGCAGTCGGACTAGCCCCTACAATGAGCAGTTCTTC. Its protein is CASSRTSPYNEQFF.

This clonotype was seen ten or more times. V is TRBV7-2 and J is TRBJ2-7, with 8 bases fitting TRBD1. Germline values: CDR1 SGHTA, CDR2 FQGNSA. This CDR3 spans 14 amino acids. J gave up 0 bases and V 4 bases, and 2 bases lay outside the gene matches. CDR3 residues: CASSSQGVSYEQYF. CDR3 DNA sequence: TGTGCCAGCAGCTCACAGGGGGTCTCCTACGAGCAGTACTTC.

A word on this clonotype: A much larger clone sits a single nucleotide away, making a read error possible. The V and J genes are TRBV6-5 and TRBJ2-1; D could derive from TRBD1 or TRBD2 (5 bases each). V was pared by 8 bases and J by 8 bases, with 22 bases between. Germline CDR1 MNHEY, CDR2 SVGAGI. This CDR3 is built from 15 residues. The DNA of the CDR3 is TGTGCCAGCGGGCGAGGGGCCGCAACACACGATGAGCAGTTCTTC. Translated: CASGRGAATHDEQFF.

This clonotype is judged medium-sized (0.01 to 0.1%). A read error may account for a junction end that differs from germline. The chain uses TRBV5-1 and TRBJ2-1, with D perhaps being TRBD1 or TRBD2 (5 bases each). The CDR3 runs to 14 residues. Germline V gene lookup returns CDR1 SGHRS and CDR2 YFSETQ. The CDR3 loop reads CASSLEGSYNEQFF. The DNA for the CDR3 is TGTGCCAGCAGCTTAGAGGGGTCCTACAATGAGCAGTTCTTC. Looking up the rest from reference TRBV5-1 and TRBJ2-1 gives the full variable domain: KAGVTQTPRYLIKTRGQQVTLSCSPISGHRSVSWYQQTPGQGLQFLFEYFSETQRNKGNFPGRFSGRQFSNSRSEMNVSTLELGDSALYLCASSLEGSYNEQFFGPGTRLTVL.

This clonotype occurred many times. The chain has TRBV11-2 and TRBJ2-3; the D is unclear. V lost 1 base to trimming and J lost 6 bases, with 5 bases between them. Germline V CDR1 and CDR2: SGHAT, FQNNGV. The CDR3 covers 12 residues. The CDR3: CASSLVWDTQYF. CDR3 bases: TGTGCCAGCAGCTTAGTGTGGGATACGCAGTATTTT.

This clonotype was recorded many times. The chain couples TRBV5-1 to TRBJ2-7; 8 bases are a match to TRBD1. The germline CDR1 and CDR2 sequences are SGHRS and YFSETQ. The CDR3 contains 16 residues. Trimming at V came to 3 bases and at J to 1 base, leaving 9 bases not matched to a gene. CDR3 protein: CASSSPGQGASYEQYF. CDR3 in DNA: TGCGCCAGCAGCTCTCCCGGGCAGGGGGCATCCTACGAGCAGTACTTC.

With respect to this clonotype: Just one base apart from a much larger clone, this may be a read error. V and J are TRBV7-2 and TRBJ1-2, with a possible D match to TRBD1 (5 bases). Germline V gene lookup returns CDR1 SGHTA and CDR2 FQGNSA. This CDR3 comprises 14 residues. This chain's CDR3 is CASSFRGAGGGNTF. The CDR3 DNA reads as TGTGCCAGCAGTTTCCGAGGGGCTGGGGGTGGCAACACCTTC.